This T cell receptor beta chain was retrieved from a study of blood T cell repertoires in COVID-19. The length of the CDR3 is 14 residues. CDR1 and CDR2 (germline): LGHNA, YSLEER. Trimming removed 4 bases from V and 9 bases from J; junction bases left unmatched: 6. This clone appeared once. The protocol was immunoSEQ multiplex PCR, while the TCRdb copy is restricted to in-frame clones and leaves out a portion. The sample has around 130,000 clones, around 83% seen once. Sequencing was done on a sample of peripheral blood. This TCR derives from a human donor in a cohort sampled during active COVID-19. The V and J genes are TRBV4-3 and TRBJ2-4, with 10 nucleotides matching TRBD1. CDR3 DNA: TGCGCCAGCAGCCTTAGACAGGGGGCCACCATTCAGTACTTC. This translates into CASSLRQGATIQYF.